These 17 T cell receptor beta chains were all obtained from the same sample, sequenced in a study of vaccination effects on CD4 cells after COVID-19. Their antigens remain unidentified. The protocol was immunoSEQ multiplex PCR, while the TCRdb copy is restricted to in-frame clones and leaves out a portion. The sample carries 70,000 to 95,000 clones, roughly 72% recorded once. Expansion with viral peptide pools was applied to antigen-specific CD4+ T cells by the ViraFEST assay prior to sequencing. Culture proceeded for nine to eleven days, and CD4+ T cells were then isolated. The input for sequencing was CD4+ T cells from PBMCs cultured with HCoV-229E spike peptides, taken before COVID-19 vaccination. The receptors originated from a human donor who received a COVID-19 vaccine.

The J gene is TRBJ1-1, the V gene TRBV5-8; maybe TRBD1 (6 bases). Germline CDR1 and CDR2: SGHTS and YDEGEE. The V end was cut by 4 bases, the J end by 0 bases, with 19 bases between. CDR3 length equals 17 residues. This CDR3 is CASSVNRRGFMNTEAFF. CDR3 bases: TGTGCCAGCAGCGTTAATCGCAGGGGATTCATGAACACTGAAGCTTTCTTT.

This clone occurred a few times. The chain has TRBV7-8 and TRBJ2-7, with 7 positions matching TRBD2. The V segment lost 6 bases and the J segment 4 bases; nucleotides outside the gene matches: 12. This CDR3 spans 15 amino acids. Per the germline V gene, CDR1 is SGHVS and CDR2 is FQNEAQ. Written as DNA, the CDR3 is TGTGCCAGCAGACCTGGGGAGGGGTCCCAGTACGAGCAGTACGTC. It yields the protein CASRPGEGSQYEQYV.

V and J are TRBV4-1 and TRBJ2-1; D ambiguous. Per the germline V gene, CDR1 is MGHRA and CDR2 is YSYEKL. V was shortened by 0 bases and J by 8 bases, with 20 bases between the two germline ends. The CDR3 extends over 17 amino acids. CDR3 nucleotides: TGCGCCAGCAGCCAAGAAGGGTCCAGCTCCTACCTCGATGAGCAGTTCTTC. It yields the protein CASSQEGSSSYLDEQFF.

The chain carries TRBV5-1 and TRBJ2-5, with 9 bases that match TRBD2. Germline V gives CDR1 SGHRS, CDR2 YFSETQ. The trim removed 0 bases at V and 5 bases at J, leaving 2 bases unmatched. This CDR3 region has 14 residues. The CDR3 region has the DNA TGCGCCAGCAGCTTGGAAACTAGCGGGGAGACCCAGTACTTC. Translation: CASSLETSGETQYF.

This clone was seen only once. The rearrangement uses TRBV19 and TRBJ2-5; the D is unclear. V lost 5 bases and J 5 bases, leaving 15 bases between the germline ends. The CDR3 extends over 14 amino acids. Germline CDR1 is LNHDA and CDR2 is SQIVND (reference sequence). The DNA of the CDR3 is TGTGCCAGTAGTTCAACCACACTTCGGGAGACCCAGTACTTC. Protein: CASSSTTLRETQYF.

The genes are TRBV3-1 (or the pseudogene TRBV3-2) and TRBJ1-1, with TRBD1 matching 7 bases. The trim removed 2 bases at V and 2 bases at J, leaving 2 bases unmatched. The germline gives CDR1 LGHDT, CDR2 YNNKEL (reference sequence). The CDR3 is 14 amino acids. The CDR3 coding sequence is TGTGCCAGCAGCCAATGGGACAGTAACACTGAAGCTTTCTTT. It yields the protein CASSQWDSNTEAFF.

The chain uses TRBV24-1 and TRBJ2-1, with TRBD2 matching over 9 bases. Germline CDR1 KGHDR, CDR2 SFDVKD. The CDR3 consists of 15 residues. V gave up 7 bases and J gave up 6 bases; unmatched junction bases: 9. CDR3 loop: CATSPPRGGFNEQFF. The CDR3 DNA follows: TGTGCCACCAGCCCCCCGCGGGGGGGCTTCAATGAGCAGTTCTTC.

The chain carries TRBV28 and TRBJ2-4; 12 bases map to TRBD2. The CDR3 is 16 residues long. Per the germline V gene, CDR1 is MDHEN and CDR2 is SYDVKM. V was clipped by 4 bases and J by 5 bases; unmatched bases: 6. This CDR3 reads CASSSPTSGGQNIQYF. CDR3 sequence (DNA): TGTGCCAGCAGTTCCCCAACTAGCGGGGGGCAAAACATTCAGTACTTC. Using reference TRBV28 and TRBJ2-4 for the parts outside the CDR3, the full variable domain is DVKVTQSSRYLVKRTGEKVFLECVQDMDHENMFWYRQDPGLGLRLIYFSYDVKMKEKGDIPEGYSVSREKKERFSLILESASTNQTSMYLCASSSPTSGGQNIQYFGAGTRLSVL.

This chain connects TRBV6-5 to TRBJ2-7; 8 bases map to TRBD2. Germline lookup yields CDR1 MNHEY and CDR2 SVGAGI. This CDR3 contains 14 residues. Trimming cost V 7 bases and J 1 base; bases outside gene matches: 6. The chain's CDR3 is CASKPTGGSYEQYV. In DNA form, the CDR3 reads TGTGCCAGCAAGCCCACGGGGGGGTCCTACGAGCAGTACGTC.

The V gene is TRBV19, the J gene TRBJ1-4; D not resolved. Per germline, CDR1 LNHDA and CDR2 SQIVND (reference sequence). The CDR3 contains 16 residues. V dropped 4 bases and J dropped 0 bases, with 12 bases sitting between them. The CDR3 sequence: CASSTTLRATNEKLFF. DNA for the CDR3: TGTGCCAGTAGTACGACACTACGGGCAACTAATGAAAAACTGTTTTTT.

This chain joins TRBV3-1 (or the pseudogene TRBV3-2) and TRBJ2-1, with 7 nucleotides matching TRBD2. CDR3 length: 15 residues. Trimming at V came to 4 bases and at J to 4 bases, leaving 7 bases not matched to a gene. The germline V gene has CDR1 LGHDT and CDR2 YNNKEL (reference sequence). As DNA, the CDR3 is TGTGCCAGCAGCCCCCTGAGCGGGGCGTACAATGAGCAGTTCTTC. Protein sequence: CASSPLSGAYNEQFF.

The chain uses TRBV3-1 (or the pseudogene TRBV3-2) and TRBJ1-4; perhaps TRBD1 as D (5 bases). There are 15 residues in the CDR3. V was trimmed by 5 bases and J by 7 bases, leaving 17 bases between them. CDR1 is LGHDT and CDR2 is YNNKEL in the germline V gene (reference sequence). CDR3 protein: CASSTSGTRGEKLFF. The CDR3 nucleotides are TGTGCCAGCAGCACTTCCGGGACGAGGGGTGAAAAACTGTTTTTT.

The rearrangement links TRBV5-4 to TRBJ2-5; 7 positions match TRBD1. CDR3 length: 13 amino acids. With V trimmed by 4 bases and J by 5 bases, 5 bases remained unmatched. Per the germline V gene, CDR1 is SGHNT and CDR2 is YYREEE (reference sequence). CDR3 coding DNA: TGTGCCAGCAGCCTCCAGGGGGATGAGACCCAGTACTTC. This encodes CASSLQGDETQYF.

The CDR3 loop reads CASSLGYDQPQHF. The CDR3 coding sequence is TGCGCCAGCAGCTTGGGATATGATCAGCCCCAGCATTTT. The J gene is TRBJ1-5, the V gene TRBV5-1; D is unresolved. The CDR3 is made up of 13 amino acids. V was pared by 0 bases and J by 5 bases, with 6 bases between. Germline assignment: CDR1 SGHRS and CDR2 YFSETQ.

The chain joins TRBV30 to TRBJ2-5, with 9 bases fitting TRBD2. The CDR3 is 13 residues long. The germline V gene encodes CDR1 GTSNPN and CDR2 SVGIG (reference sequence). Germline trimming cut 4 bases from V and 4 bases from J; bases unmatched to any gene: 4. The CDR3 reads CAWTGGGAETQYF. In nucleotides, the CDR3 is TGTGCCTGGACAGGCGGGGGGGCAGAGACCCAGTACTTC.

The chain is built from TRBV5-5 and TRBJ2-7; D is unclear. With 1 base removed from V and 2 bases from J, the gap between germline ends came to 10 bases. The CDR3 spans 14 residues. The germline gives CDR1 SGHKS, CDR2 YYEKEE (reference sequence). CDR3 DNA sequence: TGTGCCAGCAGCTTGTCTTTTACGGCCTACGAGCAGTACGTC. This gives the protein CASSLSFTAYEQYV.

This clone appeared once. The chain recombines TRBV12-5 with TRBJ2-5; 10 bases map to TRBD2. The J segment lost 2 bases and the V segment lost 2 bases, leaving 8 bases of the junction unmatched. Germline V gene lookup returns CDR1 LGHNT and CDR2 FRNRAP. The CDR3 consists of 17 residues. The CDR3, as DNA: TGTGCTAGTGGTTTGTTGGTAGCGGGGGGACGACAAGAGACCCAGTACTTC. Translation gives CASGLLVAGGRQETQYF.